The 9 T cell receptor beta chains listed next were all sequenced from one sample in a study of cytomegalovirus exposure and HLA in healthy donors. The protocol was immunoSEQ multiplex PCR, while the TCRdb copy is restricted to in-frame clones and leaves out a portion. Among 150,000 to 200,000 clones listed, around 85% were seen once. Sequencing was carried out using PBMCs. The receptor set was obtained from a man aged 25-40 years in good health and CMV-seropositive.

J is TRBJ2-2 and V is TRBV7-9; D not resolved. Deletions cut 5 bases from V and 2 bases from J, with 3 bases between. The germline V gene encodes CDR1 SEHNR and CDR2 FQNEAQ (reference sequence). The CDR3 runs to 12 residues. CDR3 DNA: TGTGCCAGCAGCCGTAACACCGGGGAGCTGTTTTTT. Translated, it gives CASSRNTGELFF. The full variable domain, with the rest looked up from reference TRBV7-9 and TRBJ2-2, is DTGVSQNPRHKITKRGQNVTFRCDPISEHNRLYWYRQTLGQGPEFLTYFQNEAQLEKSRLLSDRFSAERPKGSFSTLEIQRTEQGDSAMYLCASSRNTGELFFGEGSRLTVL.

The chain is built from TRBV7-9 and TRBJ1-1, with a weak D call TRBD1 (5 bases). The CDR3 is made up of 17 amino acids. V dropped 5 bases and J dropped 0 bases, with 19 bases sitting between them. Looked up from germline, CDR1 is SEHNR and CDR2 is FQNEAQ (reference sequence). The CDR3 coding sequence is TGTGCCAGCAGCCGCCCAAACGGCAGGGTATTGAACACTGAAGCTTTCTTT. This translates into CASSRPNGRVLNTEAFF.

This sequence joins TRBV15 and TRBJ2-3, with no clear D. The CDR3 contains 13 residues. Trimming shortened V by 5 bases and J by 1 base, and 7 bases separated the two germline ends. Looked up from germline, CDR1 is LNHNV and CDR2 is YYDKDF (reference sequence). CDR3 loop: CATSRQGTDTQYF. The CDR3 region has the DNA TGTGCCACCAGCCGGCAGGGCACAGATACGCAGTATTTT.

CDR3 loop: CASSYGRPPAEQYF. In DNA, the CDR3 is TGTGCCAGCAGTTACGGCAGGCCGCCAGCAGAGCAGTACTTC. The chain joins TRBV6-5 to TRBJ2-7; D is unresolved. V was cut by 2 bases and J by 7 bases, with 15 bases left in between. This CDR3 has 14 amino acids. Germline V gene data show CDR1 as MNHEY and CDR2 as SVGAGI.

This chain joins TRBV9 and TRBJ1-1, with TRBD1 matching 8 bases. The CDR3 runs to 16 residues. CDR1 is SGDLS and CDR2 is YYNGEE in the germline V gene. The J segment lost 0 bases and the V segment lost 3 bases, leaving 7 bases of the junction unmatched. The CDR3 DNA sequence: TGTGCCAGCAGCGGGGGACAGGAAGACGTGAACACTGAAGCTTTCTTT. Amino acid sequence: CASSGGQEDVNTEAFF.

The chain recombines TRBV9 with TRBJ1-6; no firm D call. The CDR3 covers 13 residues. Germline assignment: CDR1 SGDLS and CDR2 YYNGEE. Between the trimmed V and J ends, which lost 0 bases and 8 bases, there was a span of 6 bases. CDR3 loop: CASSVEPDSPLHF. The CDR3 region has the DNA TGTGCCAGCAGCGTAGAACCGGATTCACCCCTCCACTTT.

This clone has a handful of counts. This chain connects TRBV11-2 to TRBJ2-7; 9 bases are a match to TRBD2. This CDR3 is 15 amino acids long. The trim removed 4 bases at V and 7 bases at J, leaving 11 bases unmatched. Germline CDR1 reads SGHAT; CDR2 reads FQNNGV. This CDR3 reads CASSSRERGVREQYF. The CDR3 DNA reads as TGTGCCAGCAGCTCCCGGGAGCGGGGGGTTCGAGAGCAGTACTTC.

The chain is built from TRBV6-5 and TRBJ2-1, with D maybe TRBD2 (5 bases). Germline CDR1 reads MNHEY; CDR2 reads SVGAGI. CDR3 length equals 14 residues. The V and J ends lost 8 bases and 3 bases respectively, with 14 bases between them. This CDR3 reads CASRLEVSYNEQFF. As DNA, the CDR3 is TGTGCCAGCCGACTGGAGGTGAGCTACAATGAGCAGTTCTTC.

The chain combines TRBV5-4 with TRBJ2-1; tentative D call: TRBD2 (6 bases). The CDR3 covers 15 residues. The V end lost 0 bases, the J end lost 6 bases, and 13 bases lay between the germline ends. Per the germline V gene, CDR1 is SGHNT and CDR2 is YYREEE (reference sequence). The CDR3 is CASSLAGTLLNEQFF. In DNA form, the CDR3 reads TGTGCCAGCAGCTTGGCCGGGACTTTGCTCAATGAGCAGTTCTTC.